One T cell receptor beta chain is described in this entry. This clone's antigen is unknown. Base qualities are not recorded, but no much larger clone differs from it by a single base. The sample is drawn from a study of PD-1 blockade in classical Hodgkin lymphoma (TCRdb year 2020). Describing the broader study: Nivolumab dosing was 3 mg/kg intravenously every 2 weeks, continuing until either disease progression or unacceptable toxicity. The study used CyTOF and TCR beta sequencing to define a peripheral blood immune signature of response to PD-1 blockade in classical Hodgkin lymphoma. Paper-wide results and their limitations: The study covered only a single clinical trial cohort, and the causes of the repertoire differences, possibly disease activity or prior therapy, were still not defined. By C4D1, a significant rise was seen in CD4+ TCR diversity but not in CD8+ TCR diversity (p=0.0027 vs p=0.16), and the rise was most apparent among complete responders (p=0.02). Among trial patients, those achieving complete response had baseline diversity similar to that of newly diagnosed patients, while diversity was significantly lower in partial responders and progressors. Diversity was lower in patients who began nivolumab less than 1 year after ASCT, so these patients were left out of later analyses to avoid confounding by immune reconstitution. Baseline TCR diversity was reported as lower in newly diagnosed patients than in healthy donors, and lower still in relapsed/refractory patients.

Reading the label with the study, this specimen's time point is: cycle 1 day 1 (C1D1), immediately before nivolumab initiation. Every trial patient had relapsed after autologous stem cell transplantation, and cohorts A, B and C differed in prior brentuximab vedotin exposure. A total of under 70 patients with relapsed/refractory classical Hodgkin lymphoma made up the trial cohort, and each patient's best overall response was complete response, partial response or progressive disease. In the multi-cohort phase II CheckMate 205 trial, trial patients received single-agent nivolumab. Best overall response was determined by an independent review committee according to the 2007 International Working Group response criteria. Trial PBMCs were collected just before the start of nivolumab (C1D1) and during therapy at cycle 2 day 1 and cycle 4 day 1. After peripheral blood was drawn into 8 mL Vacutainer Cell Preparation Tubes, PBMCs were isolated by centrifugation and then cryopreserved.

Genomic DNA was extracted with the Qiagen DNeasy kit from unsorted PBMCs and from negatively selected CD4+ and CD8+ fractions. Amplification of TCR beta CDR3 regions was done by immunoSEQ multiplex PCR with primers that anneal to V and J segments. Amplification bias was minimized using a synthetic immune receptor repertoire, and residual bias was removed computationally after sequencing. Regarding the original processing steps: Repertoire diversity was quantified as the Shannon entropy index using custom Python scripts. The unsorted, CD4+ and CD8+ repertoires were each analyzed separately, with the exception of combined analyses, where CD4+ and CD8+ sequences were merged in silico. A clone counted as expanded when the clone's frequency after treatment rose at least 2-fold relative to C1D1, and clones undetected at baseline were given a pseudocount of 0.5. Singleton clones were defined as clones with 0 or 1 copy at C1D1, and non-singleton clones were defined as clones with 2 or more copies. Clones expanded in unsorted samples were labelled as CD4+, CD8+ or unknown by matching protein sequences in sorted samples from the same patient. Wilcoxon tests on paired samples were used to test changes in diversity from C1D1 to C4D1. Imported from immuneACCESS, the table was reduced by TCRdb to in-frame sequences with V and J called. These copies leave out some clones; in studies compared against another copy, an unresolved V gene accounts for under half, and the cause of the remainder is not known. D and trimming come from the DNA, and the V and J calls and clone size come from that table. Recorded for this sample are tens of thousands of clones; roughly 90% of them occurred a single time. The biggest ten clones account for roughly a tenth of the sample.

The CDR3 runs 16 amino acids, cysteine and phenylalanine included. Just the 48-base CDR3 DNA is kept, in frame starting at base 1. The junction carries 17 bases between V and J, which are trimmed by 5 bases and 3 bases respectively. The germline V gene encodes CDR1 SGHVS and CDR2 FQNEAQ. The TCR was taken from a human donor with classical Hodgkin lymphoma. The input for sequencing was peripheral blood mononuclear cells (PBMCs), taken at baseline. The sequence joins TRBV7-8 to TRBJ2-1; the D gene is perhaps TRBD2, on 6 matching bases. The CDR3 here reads CASSPLGGSNYNEQFF. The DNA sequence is TGTGCCAGCAGCCCATTGGGGGGTTCCAACTACAATGAGCAGTTCTTC.